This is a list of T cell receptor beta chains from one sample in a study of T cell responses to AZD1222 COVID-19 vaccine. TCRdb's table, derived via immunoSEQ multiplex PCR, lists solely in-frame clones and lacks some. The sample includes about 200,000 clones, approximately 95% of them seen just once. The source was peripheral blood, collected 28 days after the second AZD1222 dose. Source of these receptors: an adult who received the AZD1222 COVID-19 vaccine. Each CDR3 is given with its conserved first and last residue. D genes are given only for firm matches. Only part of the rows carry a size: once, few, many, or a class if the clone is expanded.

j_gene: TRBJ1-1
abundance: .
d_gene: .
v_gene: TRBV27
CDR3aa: CASSLGAEAFF
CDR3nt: TGTGCCAGCAGTTTAGGGGCTGAAGCTTTCTTT

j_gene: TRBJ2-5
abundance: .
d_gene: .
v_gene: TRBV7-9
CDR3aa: CASSLEVTGETQYF
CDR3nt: TGTGCCAGCAGCTTAGAGGTAACCGGGGAGACCCAGTACTTC

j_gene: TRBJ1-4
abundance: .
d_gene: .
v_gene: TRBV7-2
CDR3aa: CASSLVGATNEKLFF
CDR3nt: TGTGCCAGCAGCTTAGTTGGTGCAACTAATGAAAAACTGTTTTTT

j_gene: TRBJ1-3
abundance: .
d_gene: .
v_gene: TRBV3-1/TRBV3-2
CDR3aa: CASSQVPSGNTIYF
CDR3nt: TGTGCCAGCAGCCAAGTTCCGTCTGGAAACACCATATATTTT

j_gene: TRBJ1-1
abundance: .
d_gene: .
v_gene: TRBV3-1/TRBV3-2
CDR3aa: CASSQDVGRVAEAFF
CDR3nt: TGTGCCAGCAGCCAAGATGTAGGGCGGGTCGCTGAAGCTTTCTTT

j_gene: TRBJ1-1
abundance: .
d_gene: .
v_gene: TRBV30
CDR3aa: CAWSRTEAFF
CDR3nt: TGTGCCTGGAGTAGGACTGAAGCTTTCTTT

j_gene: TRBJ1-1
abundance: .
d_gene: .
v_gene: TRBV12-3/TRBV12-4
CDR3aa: CASSFGGITEAFF
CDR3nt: TGTGCCAGCAGTTTCGGGGGTATCACTGAAGCTTTCTTT

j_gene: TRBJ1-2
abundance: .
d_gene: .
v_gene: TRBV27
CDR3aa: CASSLGTNYGYTF
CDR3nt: TGTGCCAGCAGTTTAGGCACCAACTATGGCTACACCTTC

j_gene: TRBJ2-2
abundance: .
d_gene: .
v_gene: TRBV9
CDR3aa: CASSVSGSSTGELFF
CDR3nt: TGTGCCAGCAGCGTATCCGGGAGCAGCACCGGGGAGCTGTTTTTT

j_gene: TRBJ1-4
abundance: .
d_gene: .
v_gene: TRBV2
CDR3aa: CASSDGPYANEKLFF
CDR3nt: TGTGCCAGCAGTGACGGCCCCTACGCTAATGAAAAACTGTTTTTT

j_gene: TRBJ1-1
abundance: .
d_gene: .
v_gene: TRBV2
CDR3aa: CASTKNTGNTEAFF
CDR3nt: TGTGCCAGCACAAAGAACACGGGGAACACTGAAGCTTTCTTT

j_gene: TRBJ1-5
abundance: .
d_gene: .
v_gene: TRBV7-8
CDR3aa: CASSLPGGNQPQHF
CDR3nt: TGTGCCAGCAGCTTACCGGGGGGGAATCAGCCCCAGCATTTT

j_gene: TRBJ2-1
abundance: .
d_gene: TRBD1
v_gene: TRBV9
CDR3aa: CASSAEGQGAYNEQFF
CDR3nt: TGTGCCAGCAGCGCCGAGGGACAGGGGGCCTACAATGAGCAGTTCTTC

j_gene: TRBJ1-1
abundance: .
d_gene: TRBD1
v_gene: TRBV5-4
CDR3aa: CASTLGTGNMNTEAFF
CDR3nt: TGTGCCAGCACCCTGGGGACAGGGAACATGAACACTGAAGCTTTCTTT

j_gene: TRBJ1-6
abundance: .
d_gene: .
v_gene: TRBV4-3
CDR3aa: CASSQGRMGPNNSPLHF
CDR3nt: TGCGCCAGCAGCCAAGGCAGGATGGGACCGAATAATTCACCCCTCCACTTT

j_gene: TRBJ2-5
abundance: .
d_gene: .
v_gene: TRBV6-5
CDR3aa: CASSYPGREETQYF
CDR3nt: TGTGCCAGCAGTTATCCCGGTCGGGAAGAGACCCAGTACTTC

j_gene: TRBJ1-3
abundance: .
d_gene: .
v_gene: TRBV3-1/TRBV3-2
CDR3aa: CASSQVGLSGNTIYF
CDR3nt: TGTGCCAGCAGCCAAGTGGGTCTCTCTGGAAACACCATATATTTT

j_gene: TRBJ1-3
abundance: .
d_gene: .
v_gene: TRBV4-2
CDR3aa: CASSQDWRHGQNTIYF
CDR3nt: TGTGCCAGCAGCCAAGATTGGAGACACGGGCAGAACACCATATATTTT

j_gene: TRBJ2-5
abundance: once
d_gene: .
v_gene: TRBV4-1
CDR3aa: CASSPLQGRGETQYF
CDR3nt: TGCGCCAGCAGCCCTCTACAGGGGCGGGGGGAGACCCAGTACTTC

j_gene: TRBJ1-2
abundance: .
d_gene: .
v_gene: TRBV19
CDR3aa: CASNIPGKDYGYTF
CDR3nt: TGTGCCAGTAACATTCCCGGGAAGGACTATGGCTACACCTTC

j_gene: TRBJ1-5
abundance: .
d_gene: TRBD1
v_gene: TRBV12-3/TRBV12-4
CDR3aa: CASTGTGGQPQHF
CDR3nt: TGTGCCAGCACCGGGACAGGGGGCCAGCCCCAGCATTTT

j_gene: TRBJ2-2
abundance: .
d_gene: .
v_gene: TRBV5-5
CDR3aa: CASSFRAGEYTGELFF
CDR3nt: TGTGCCAGCAGCTTCAGAGCTGGGGAGTACACCGGGGAGCTGTTTTTT

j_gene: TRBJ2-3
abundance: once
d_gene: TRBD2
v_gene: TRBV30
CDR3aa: CAWSRASGYTDTQYF
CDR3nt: TGTGCCTGGAGTCGGGCTAGCGGGTACACAGATACGCAGTATTTT

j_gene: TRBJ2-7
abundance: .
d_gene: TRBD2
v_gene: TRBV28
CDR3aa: CASSSATSGSYEQYF
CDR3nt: TGTGCCAGCAGTTCCGCAACTAGCGGGTCCTACGAGCAGTACTTC

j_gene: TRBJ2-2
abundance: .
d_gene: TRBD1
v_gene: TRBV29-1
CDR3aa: CSAGTGGTGELFF
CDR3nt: TGCAGCGCTGGGACAGGGGGCACCGGGGAGCTGTTTTTT

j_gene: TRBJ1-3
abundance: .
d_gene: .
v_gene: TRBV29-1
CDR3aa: CSVGDARGNTIYF
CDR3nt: TGCAGCGTTGGGGATGCCAGGGGAAACACCATATATTTT

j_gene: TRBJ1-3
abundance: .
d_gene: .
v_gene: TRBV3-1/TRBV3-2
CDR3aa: CASSPGAGSGNTIYF
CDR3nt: TGTGCCAGCAGCCCCGGGGCAGGCTCAGGAAACACCATATATTTT

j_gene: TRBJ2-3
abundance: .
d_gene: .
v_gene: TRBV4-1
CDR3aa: CASSQGGRVTTDTQYF
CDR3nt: TGCGCCAGCAGCCAAGGGGGGCGGGTTACCACAGATACGCAGTATTTT

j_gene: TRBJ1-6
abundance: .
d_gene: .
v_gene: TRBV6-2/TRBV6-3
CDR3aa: CASRPKSRGLLGVSSYNSPLHF
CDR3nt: TGTGCCAGCAGACCTAAGAGCAGGGGTCTACTAGGAGTAAGCTCCTATAATTCACCCCTCCACTTT

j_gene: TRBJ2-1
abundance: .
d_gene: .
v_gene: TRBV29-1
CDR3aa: CSVEGGVRTNEQFF
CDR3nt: TGCAGCGTTGAAGGGGGGGTCAGAACGAATGAGCAGTTCTTC

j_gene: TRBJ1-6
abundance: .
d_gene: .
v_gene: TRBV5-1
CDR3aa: CASSLTAPGQSPLHF
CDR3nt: TGCGCCAGCAGCTTGACCGCCCCTGGTCAGTCACCCCTCCACTTT

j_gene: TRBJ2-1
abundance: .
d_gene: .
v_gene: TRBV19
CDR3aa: CASSPEGVPYNEQFF
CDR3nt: TGTGCCAGTAGTCCGGAAGGGGTCCCCTACAATGAGCAGTTCTTC

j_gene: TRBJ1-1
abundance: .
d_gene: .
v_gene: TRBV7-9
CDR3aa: CASSQEGGEGEAFF
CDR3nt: TGTGCCAGCAGCCAAGAGGGCGGGGAAGGTGAAGCTTTCTTT

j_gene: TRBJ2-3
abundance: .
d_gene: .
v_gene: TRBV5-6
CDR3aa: CASRLWTMDTQYF
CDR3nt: TGTGCCAGCAGGCTTTGGACTATGGATACGCAGTATTTT

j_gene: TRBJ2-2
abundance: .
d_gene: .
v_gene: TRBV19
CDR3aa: CASLAGTHTGELFF
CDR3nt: TGTGCCAGTTTGGCCGGGACACACACCGGGGAGCTGTTTTTT

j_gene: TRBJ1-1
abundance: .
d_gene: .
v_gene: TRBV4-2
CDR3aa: CASSQERGRGTEAFF
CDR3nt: TGTGCCAGCAGCCAGGAAAGGGGTAGAGGGACTGAAGCTTTCTTT

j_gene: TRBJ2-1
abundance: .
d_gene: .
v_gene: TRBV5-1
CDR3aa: CASRYEGPSGEQFF
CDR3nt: TGCGCCAGCAGATACGAGGGGCCCTCGGGCGAGCAGTTCTTC

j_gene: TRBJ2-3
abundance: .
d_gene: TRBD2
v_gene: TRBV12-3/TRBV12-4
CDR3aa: CASKRGSTDTQYF
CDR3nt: TGTGCCAGCAAGCGGGGGAGCACAGATACGCAGTATTTT

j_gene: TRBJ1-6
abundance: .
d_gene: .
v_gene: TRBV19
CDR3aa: CASRRLNSPLHF
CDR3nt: TGTGCCAGTAGGCGACTGAATTCACCCCTCCACTTT

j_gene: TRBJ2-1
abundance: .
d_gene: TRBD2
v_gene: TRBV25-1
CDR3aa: CASSEWAGGGGDEQFF
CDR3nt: TGTGCCAGCAGTGAATGGGCTGGGGGGGGTGGTGATGAGCAGTTCTTC

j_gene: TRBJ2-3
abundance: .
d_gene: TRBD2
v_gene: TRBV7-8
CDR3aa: CASSWPNSGGASGTQYF
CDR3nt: TGTGCCAGCAGCTGGCCAAATAGCGGGGGGGCGAGTGGTACGCAGTATTTT

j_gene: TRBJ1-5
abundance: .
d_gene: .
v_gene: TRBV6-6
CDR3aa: CASSSVGSQPQHF
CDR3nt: TGTGCCAGCAGTAGCGTTGGGAGTCAGCCCCAGCATTTT

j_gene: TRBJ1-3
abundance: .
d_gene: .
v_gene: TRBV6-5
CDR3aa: CASERDASSGNTIYF
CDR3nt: TGTGCCAGCGAACGGGACGCAAGCTCTGGAAACACCATATATTTT

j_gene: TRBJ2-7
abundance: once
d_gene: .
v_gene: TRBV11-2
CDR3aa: CASSPPVGSEQYF
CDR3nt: TGTGCCAGCAGCCCCCCCGTTGGGAGCGAGCAGTACTTC

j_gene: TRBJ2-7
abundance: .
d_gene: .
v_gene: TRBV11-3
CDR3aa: CASSPRANYEQYF
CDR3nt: TGTGCCAGCAGCCCGAGGGCCAACTACGAGCAGTACTTC

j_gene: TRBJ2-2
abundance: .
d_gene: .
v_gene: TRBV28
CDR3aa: CASSLGIGELFF
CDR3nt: TGTGCCAGCAGTTTAGGCATCGGGGAGCTGTTTTTT